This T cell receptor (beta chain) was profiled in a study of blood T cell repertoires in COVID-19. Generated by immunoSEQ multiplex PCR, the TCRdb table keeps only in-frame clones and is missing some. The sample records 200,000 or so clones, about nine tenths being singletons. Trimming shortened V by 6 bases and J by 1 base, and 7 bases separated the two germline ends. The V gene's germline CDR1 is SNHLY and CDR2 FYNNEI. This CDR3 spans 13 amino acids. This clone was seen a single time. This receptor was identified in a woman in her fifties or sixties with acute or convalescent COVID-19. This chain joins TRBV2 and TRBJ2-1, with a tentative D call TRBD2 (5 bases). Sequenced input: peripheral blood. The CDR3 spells CASRGRSYNEQFF. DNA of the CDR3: TGTGCCAGCAGGGGGAGATCCTACAATGAGCAGTTCTTC.